This T cell receptor beta chain was identified during a study of PD-1 blockade in classical Hodgkin lymphoma. The CDR3 length is 17 residues. The V and J ends lost 5 bases and 5 bases respectively, with 25 bases between them. Germline V gene lookup returns CDR1 SEHNR and CDR2 FQNEAQ (reference sequence). This clone has only one observation. Its antigen is unknown. The time point was: cycle 4 day 1 (C4D1), after five to seven weeks of nivolumab. Brentuximab vedotin exposure varied among the patients, all of whom had relapsed after autologous stem cell transplantation. Assay used: immunoSEQ multiplex PCR; TCRdb lists only in-frame clones, some missing. The sample holds 80,000 to 100,000 clones, about 92% seen once. Findings and limits, study-wide: Before treatment, TCR diversity in newly diagnosed patients was reportedly lower than in healthy donors. Diversity in CD4+ TCRs, unlike that measured in CD8+ TCRs, had risen significantly by C4D1.

The chain is built from TRBV7-9 and TRBJ2-7, with D tentatively TRBD2 (6 bases). Sequences were derived from peripheral blood mononuclear cells (PBMCs), sampled before the fourth cycle of nivolumab. The source is a human donor with classical Hodgkin lymphoma. The CDR3 here is CASSAPLPLAGSHEQYF. CDR3 coding DNA: TGTGCCAGCAGCGCCCCACTTCCACTCGCGGGAAGCCACGAGCAGTACTTC.